The present entry profiles one T cell receptor beta chain with its context. The CDR3 contains 15 residues. The V segment lost 5 bases and the J segment 1 base; nucleotides outside the gene matches: 7. Germline V gives CDR1 GTSNPN, CDR2 SVGIG (reference sequence). These data originate in a study of blood T cell repertoires in COVID-19. Background on the study: There were acute and convalescent COVID-19 samples, and they came from the United States, Italy and Spain. T cells, B-cell-depleted T cells, or PBMCs provided the cDNA or gDNA that served as material.

As processed by the authors: Reference gene primer amplification yielded estimated nucleated cell counts. The protocol was immunoSEQ multiplex PCR, while the TCRdb copy is restricted to in-frame clones and leaves out a portion. V and J calls and clone size are given by that table; D and trimming were obtained from the DNA. The table has 60,000 to 65,000 clones, around 83% seen once. This clonotype was obtained from a man over 45 with COVID-19, enrolled during active disease. Input material: peripheral blood. This sequence joins TRBV30 and TRBJ2-7, with 11 bases identical to TRBD1. CDR3 protein: CAWGAGTGGSYEQYF. DNA of the CDR3: TGTGCCTGGGGGGCCGGGACAGGGGGGTCCTACGAGCAGTACTTC.